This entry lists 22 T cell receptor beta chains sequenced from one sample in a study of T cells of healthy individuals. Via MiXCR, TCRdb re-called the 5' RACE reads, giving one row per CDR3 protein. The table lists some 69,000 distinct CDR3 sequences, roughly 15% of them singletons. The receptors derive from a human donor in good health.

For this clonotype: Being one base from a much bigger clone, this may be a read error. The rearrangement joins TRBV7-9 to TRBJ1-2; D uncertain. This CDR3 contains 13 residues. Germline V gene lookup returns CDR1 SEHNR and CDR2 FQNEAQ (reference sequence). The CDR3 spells CVSATEVNYGYTF. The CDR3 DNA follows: TGTGTCAGCGCAACTGAAGTGAACTATGGCTACACCTTC.

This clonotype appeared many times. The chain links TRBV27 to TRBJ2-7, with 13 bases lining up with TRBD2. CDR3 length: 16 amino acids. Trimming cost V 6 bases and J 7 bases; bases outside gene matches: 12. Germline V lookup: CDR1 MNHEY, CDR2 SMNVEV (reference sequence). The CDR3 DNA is TGTGCCAGCAGCTCCCTCACTAGCGGGAGGGCTGGAGAGCAGTACTTC. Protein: CASSSLTSGRAGEQYF.

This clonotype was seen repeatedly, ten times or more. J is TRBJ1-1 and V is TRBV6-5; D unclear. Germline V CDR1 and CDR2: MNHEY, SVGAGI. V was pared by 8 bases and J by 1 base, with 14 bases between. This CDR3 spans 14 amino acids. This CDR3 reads CASSTPRENTEAFF. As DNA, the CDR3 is TGTGCCAGCTCGACCCCCCGGGAGAACACTGAAGCTTTCTTT.

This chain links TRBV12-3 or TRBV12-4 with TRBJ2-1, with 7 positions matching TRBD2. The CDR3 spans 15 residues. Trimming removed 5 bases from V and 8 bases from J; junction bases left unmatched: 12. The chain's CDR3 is CASSPSLGGWDEQFF. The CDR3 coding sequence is TGTGCCAGCAGTCCCTCCCTGGGAGGGTGGGATGAGCAGTTCTTC.

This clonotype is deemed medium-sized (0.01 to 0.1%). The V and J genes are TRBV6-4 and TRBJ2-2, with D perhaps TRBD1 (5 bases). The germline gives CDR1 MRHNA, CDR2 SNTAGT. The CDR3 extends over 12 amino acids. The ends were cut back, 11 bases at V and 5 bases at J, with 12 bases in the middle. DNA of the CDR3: TGTGCCTCAAGAAAGGGGACCGGGGAGCTGTTTTTT. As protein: CASRKGTGELFF.

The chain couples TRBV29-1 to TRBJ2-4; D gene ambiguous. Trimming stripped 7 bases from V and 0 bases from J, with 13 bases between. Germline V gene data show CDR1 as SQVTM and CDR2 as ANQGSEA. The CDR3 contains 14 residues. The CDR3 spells CSARLTLAKNIQYF. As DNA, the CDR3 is TGCAGCGCCCGTCTTACCCTAGCCAAAAACATTCAGTACTTC. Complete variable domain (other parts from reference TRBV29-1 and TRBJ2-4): SAVISQKPSRDICQRGTSLTIQCQVDSQVTMMFWYRQQPGQSLTLIATANQGSEATYESGFVIDKFPISRPNLTFSTLTVSNMSPEDSSIYLCSARLTLAKNIQYFGAGTRLSVL.

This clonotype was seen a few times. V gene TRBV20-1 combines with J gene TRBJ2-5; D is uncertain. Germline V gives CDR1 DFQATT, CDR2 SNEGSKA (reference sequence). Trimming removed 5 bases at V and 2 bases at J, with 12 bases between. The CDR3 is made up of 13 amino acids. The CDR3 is CSAGPARQETQYF. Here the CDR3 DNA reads TGCAGTGCTGGGCCGGCGAGGCAAGAGACCCAGTACTTC.

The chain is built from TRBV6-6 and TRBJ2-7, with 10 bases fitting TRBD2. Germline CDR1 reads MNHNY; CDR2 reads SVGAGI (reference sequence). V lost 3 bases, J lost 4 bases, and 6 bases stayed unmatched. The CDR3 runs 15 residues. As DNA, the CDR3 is TGTGCCAGCAGTTATCTAGCGGGAGTTCCATACGAGCAGTACTTC. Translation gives CASSYLAGVPYEQYF.

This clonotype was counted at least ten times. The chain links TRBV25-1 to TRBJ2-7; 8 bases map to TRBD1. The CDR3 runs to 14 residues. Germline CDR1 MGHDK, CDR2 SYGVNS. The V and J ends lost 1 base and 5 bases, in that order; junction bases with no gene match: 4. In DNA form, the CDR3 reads TGTGCCAGCAGTGAATGGGACAGGTCTCACGAGCAGTACTTC. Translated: CASSEWDRSHEQYF.

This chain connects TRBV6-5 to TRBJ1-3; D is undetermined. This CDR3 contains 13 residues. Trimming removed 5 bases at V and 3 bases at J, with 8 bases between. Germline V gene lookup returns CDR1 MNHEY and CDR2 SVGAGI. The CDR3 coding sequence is TGTGCCAGCAGTGTGGACCGTGGAAACACCATATATTTT. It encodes CASSVDRGNTIYF.

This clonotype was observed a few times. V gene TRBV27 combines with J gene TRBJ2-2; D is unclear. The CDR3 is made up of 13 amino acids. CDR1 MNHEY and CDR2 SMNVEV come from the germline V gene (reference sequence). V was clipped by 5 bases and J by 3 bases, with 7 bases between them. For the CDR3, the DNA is TGTGCCAGCAGTCCCCGGGACACCGGGGAGCTGTTTTTT. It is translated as CASSPRDTGELFF.

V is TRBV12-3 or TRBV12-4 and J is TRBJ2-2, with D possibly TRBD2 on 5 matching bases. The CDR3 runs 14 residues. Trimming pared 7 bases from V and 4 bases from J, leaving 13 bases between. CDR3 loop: CASKIGLSTGELFF. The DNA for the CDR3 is TGTGCCAGCAAAATTGGACTGTCCACCGGGGAGCTGTTTTTT.

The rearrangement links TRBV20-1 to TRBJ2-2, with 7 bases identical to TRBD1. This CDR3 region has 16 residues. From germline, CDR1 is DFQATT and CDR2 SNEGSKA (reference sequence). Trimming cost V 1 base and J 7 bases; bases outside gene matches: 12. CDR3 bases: TGCAGTGCTAGAGCTCTGGGGACAGCTAAGGGCGGGGAGCTGTTTTTT. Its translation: CSARALGTAKGGELFF.

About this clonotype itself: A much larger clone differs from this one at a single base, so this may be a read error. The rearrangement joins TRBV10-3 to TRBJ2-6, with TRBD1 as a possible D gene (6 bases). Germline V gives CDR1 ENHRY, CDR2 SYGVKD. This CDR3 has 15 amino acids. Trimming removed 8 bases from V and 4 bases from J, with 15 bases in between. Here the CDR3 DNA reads TGTGCCATCTGTAGACAGGTATCAGGGGCCAACGTCCTGACTTTC. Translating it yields CAICRQVSGANVLTF.

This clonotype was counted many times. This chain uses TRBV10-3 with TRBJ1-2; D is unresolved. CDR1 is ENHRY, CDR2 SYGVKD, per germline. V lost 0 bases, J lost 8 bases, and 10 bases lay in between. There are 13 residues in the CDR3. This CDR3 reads CAISESKAQGYTF. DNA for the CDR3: TGTGCCATCAGTGAGTCGAAGGCGCAAGGCTACACCTTC.

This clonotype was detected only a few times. CDR3 sequence: CASSRDRGLNEQYF. The DNA of the CDR3 is TGCGCCAGCAGCCGGGACAGGGGCTTAAACGAGCAGTACTTC. This chain connects TRBV5-1 to TRBJ2-7; 10 nucleotides match TRBD1. The germline CDR1 and CDR2 sequences are SGHRS and YFSETQ. This CDR3 is built from 14 residues. The junction had 6 bases not matched to a gene; V was cut back by 4 bases and J by 5 bases.

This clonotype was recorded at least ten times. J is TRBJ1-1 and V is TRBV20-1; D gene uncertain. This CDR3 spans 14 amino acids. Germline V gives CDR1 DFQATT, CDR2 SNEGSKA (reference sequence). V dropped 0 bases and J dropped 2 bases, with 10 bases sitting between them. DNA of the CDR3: TGCAGTGCTAGAGATCCGGGGTTAAACACTGAAGCTTTCTTT. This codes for CSARDPGLNTEAFF.

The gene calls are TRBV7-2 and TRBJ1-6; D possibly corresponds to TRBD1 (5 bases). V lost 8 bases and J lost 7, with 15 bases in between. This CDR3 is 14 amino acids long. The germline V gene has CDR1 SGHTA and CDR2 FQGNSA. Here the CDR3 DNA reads TGTGCCAGCGGTCAGGGCCGAGTCAATTCACCCCTCCACTTT. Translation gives CASGQGRVNSPLHF. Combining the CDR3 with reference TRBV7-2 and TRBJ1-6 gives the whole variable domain GAGVSQSPSNKVTEKGKDVELRCDPISGHTALYWYRQSLGQGLEFLIYFQGNSAPDKSGLPSDRFSAERTGGSVSTLTIQRTQQEDSAVYLCASGQGRVNSPLHFGNGTRLTVT.

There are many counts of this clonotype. Written as DNA, the CDR3 is TGTGCCAGCACCAAAGGGGGACAGTTGGGTGTTTATGAAAAACTGTTTTTT. Translation: CASTKGGQLGVYEKLFF. V usage is TRBV2 and J usage is TRBJ1-4, with TRBD1 matching over 7 bases. Germline assignment: CDR1 SNHLY and CDR2 FYNNEI. This CDR3 region has 17 residues. V shed 7 bases, J shed 6 bases, and the junction held 17 bases outside the gene matches.

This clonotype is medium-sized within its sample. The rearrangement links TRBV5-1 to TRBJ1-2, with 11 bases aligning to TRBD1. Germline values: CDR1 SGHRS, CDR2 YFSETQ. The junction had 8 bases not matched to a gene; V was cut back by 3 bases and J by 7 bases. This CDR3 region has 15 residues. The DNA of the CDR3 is TGCGCCAGCAGCTCCGGGACAGGGGGATATCGTGGCTACACCTTC. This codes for CASSSGTGGYRGYTF.

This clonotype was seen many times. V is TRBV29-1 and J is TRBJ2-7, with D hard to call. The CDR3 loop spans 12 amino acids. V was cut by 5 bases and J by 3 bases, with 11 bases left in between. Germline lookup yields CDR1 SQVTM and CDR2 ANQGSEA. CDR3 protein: CSVRQLNYEQYF. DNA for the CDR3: TGCAGCGTTCGGCAGTTAAACTACGAGCAGTACTTC.

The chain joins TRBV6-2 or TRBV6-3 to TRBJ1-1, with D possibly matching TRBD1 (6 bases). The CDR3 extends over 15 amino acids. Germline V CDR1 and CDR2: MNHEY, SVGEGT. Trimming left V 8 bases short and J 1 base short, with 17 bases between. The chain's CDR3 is CASWEHRAGNTEAFF. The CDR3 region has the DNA TGTGCCAGCTGGGAACACAGGGCGGGGAACACTGAAGCTTTCTTT.